This T cell receptor (beta chain) was documented in a study of blood T cell repertoires in COVID-19. The J segment lost 3 bases and the V segment lost 5 bases, leaving 11 bases of the junction unmatched. Germline loops: CDR1 SEHNR, CDR2 FQNEAQ (reference sequence). This CDR3 has 17 amino acids. Repertoires were generated with immunoSEQ multiplex PCR, while TCRdb's copy carries only in-frame clones and drops some. Of roughly 100,000 clones in the sample, over 75% were seen once. J is TRBJ2-2 and V is TRBV7-9, with TRBD1 matching over 8 bases. Input material: peripheral blood. This clonotype was sampled from a human donor in a cohort sampled during active or convalescent COVID-19. The CDR3 protein is CASSPRTGNVDTGELFF. CDR3 DNA: TGTGCCAGCAGCCCTAGGACAGGGAATGTCGACACCGGGGAGCTGTTTTTT.